This TCR beta chain was recorded in a study of blood T cell repertoires in COVID-19. Background on the study: Donors in the United States, Italy and Spain gave samples during acute or convalescent COVID-19.

This CDR3 is built from 16 residues. V lost 5 bases to trimming and J lost 7 bases, with 20 bases between them. The germline gives CDR1 MNHGY, CDR2 SAAAGT. Enrollees, roughly 18 to 90 years old, lived in 20 to 25 US areas. Original analysis: For nucleated cells, counts were estimated from reference gene primer amplification. This table comes from immunoSEQ multiplex PCR, and its TCRdb copy is limited to in-frame clones, with some not included. The V and J calls and the clone size are those of that table, but D and trimming were determined from the DNA. The sample yields a few hundred thousand clones, 84% seen once.

The clonotype comes from a middle-aged woman who had recovered from COVID-19. The specimen sequenced was PBMCs or T cells enriched from blood (not recorded which). The chain links TRBV6-8 to TRBJ2-2; D is unresolved. CDR3: CASSGSVIRSHGELFF. CDR3 DNA sequence: TGTGCCAGCAGTGGCAGCGTAATTAGGTCCCACGGGGAGCTGTTTTTT.